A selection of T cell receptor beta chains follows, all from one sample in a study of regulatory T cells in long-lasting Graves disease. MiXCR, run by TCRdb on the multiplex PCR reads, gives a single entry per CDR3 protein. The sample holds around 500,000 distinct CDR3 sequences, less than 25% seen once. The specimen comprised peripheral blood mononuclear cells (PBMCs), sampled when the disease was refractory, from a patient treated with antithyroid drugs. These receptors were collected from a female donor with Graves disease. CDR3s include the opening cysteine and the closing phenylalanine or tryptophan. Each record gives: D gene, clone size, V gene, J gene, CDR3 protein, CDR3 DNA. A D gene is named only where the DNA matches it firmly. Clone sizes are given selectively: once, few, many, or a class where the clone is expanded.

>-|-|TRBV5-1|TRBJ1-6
CASSPTRNSPLHF
TGCGCCAGCAGCCCGACACGAAATTCACCCCTCCACTTT
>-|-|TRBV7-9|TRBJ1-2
CASSDPSGTNYGYTF
TGTGCCAGCAGCGACCCGAGCGGGACCAACTATGGCTACACCTTC
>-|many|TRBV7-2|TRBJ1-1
CASSKAGRATEAFF
TGTGCCAGCAGCAAGGCGGGCAGGGCCACTGAAGCTTTCTTT
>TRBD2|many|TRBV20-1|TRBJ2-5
CSATSGRTWETQYF
TGCAGTGCAACTAGCGGGAGGACGTGGGAGACCCAGTACTTC
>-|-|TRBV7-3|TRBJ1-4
CASSRIKGGCEKLFF
TGTGCCAGCAGCCGTATCAAGGGTGGCTGCGAAAAACTGTTTTTT
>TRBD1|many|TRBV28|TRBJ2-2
CASTGQGGTGELFF
TGTGCCAGCACAGGACAGGGGGGCACCGGGGAGCTGTTTTTT
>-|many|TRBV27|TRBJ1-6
CASSLSGGNSPLHF
TGTGCCAGCAGTTTATCCGGGGGGAATTCACCCCTCCACTTT
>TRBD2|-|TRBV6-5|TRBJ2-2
CASSYRLAGGPGELFF
TGTGCCAGCAGTTACCGGCTAGCGGGAGGACCCGGGGAGCTGTTTTTT
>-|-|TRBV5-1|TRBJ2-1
CASSLLLVSGTYNEQFF
TGCGCCAGCAGCTTGTTGTTGGTTAGCGGTACCTACAATGAGCAGTTCTTC
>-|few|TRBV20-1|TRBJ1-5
CSAEGPRDQPQHF
TGCAGTGCCGAGGGCCCTAGGGACCAGCCCCAGCATTTT
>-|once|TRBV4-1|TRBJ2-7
CASSHRVLSYEQYF
TGCGCCAGCAGCCATAGGGTCCTCTCCTACGAGCAGTACTTC
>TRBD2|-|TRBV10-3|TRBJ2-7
CAIRERVSGRIVGEQYF
TGTGCCATCAGGGAGAGGGTTAGCGGGAGAATTGTGGGCGAGCAGTACTTC
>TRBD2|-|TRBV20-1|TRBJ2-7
CSALKAGVPEQYF
TGCAGTGCTCTCAAAGCGGGAGTCCCCGAGCAGTACTTC
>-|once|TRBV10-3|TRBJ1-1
CAIKTDLNTEAFF
TGTGCCATCAAGACAGACCTGAACACTGAAGCTTTCTTT